This T cell receptor beta chain was sequenced for a study of cytomegalovirus exposure and HLA in healthy donors. Study-wide results and limits: Sequencing likely generated an artifact that appeared as a cluster of highly shared sequence variants.

V was cut by 1 base and J by 3 bases, with 12 bases left in between. CDR3 length: 15 residues. The V gene's germline CDR1 is SGHRS and CDR2 YFSETQ. Researchers ran the PCR with 60 Vbeta and 13 Jbeta primers. Sequencing used immunoSEQ multiplex PCR; TCRdb keeps in-frame clones, though not all of them. Here the sample spans about 140,000 clones, approximately 84% being singletons. With respect to this clone: Its target is not known.

The clonotype originates from a man aged 25 to 40 in good health and CMV-seropositive. Sample: PBMCs. The V and J genes are TRBV5-1 and TRBJ2-3; D possibly corresponds to TRBD2 (5 bases). CDR3 region: CASSLSGPGTDTQYF. CDR3 nucleotide sequence: TGCGCCAGCAGCTTGTCCGGACCGGGGACAGATACGCAGTATTTT.